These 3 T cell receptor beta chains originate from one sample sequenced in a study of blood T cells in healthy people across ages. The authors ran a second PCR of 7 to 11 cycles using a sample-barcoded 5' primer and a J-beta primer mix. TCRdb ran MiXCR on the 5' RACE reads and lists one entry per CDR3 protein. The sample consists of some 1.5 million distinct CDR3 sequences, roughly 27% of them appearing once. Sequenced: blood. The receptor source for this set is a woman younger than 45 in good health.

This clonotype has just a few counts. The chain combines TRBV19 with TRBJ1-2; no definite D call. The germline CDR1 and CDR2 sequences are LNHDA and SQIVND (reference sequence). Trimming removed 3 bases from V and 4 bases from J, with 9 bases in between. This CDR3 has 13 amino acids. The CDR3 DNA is TGTGCCAGTAGTATTGGCGAAATCTATGGCTACACCTTC. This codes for CASSIGEIYGYTF.

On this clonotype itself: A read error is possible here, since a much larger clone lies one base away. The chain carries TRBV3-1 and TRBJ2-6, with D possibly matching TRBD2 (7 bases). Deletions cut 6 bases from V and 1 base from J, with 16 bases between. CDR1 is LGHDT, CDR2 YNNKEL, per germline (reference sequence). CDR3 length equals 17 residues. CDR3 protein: CASSPGGGFSGANVLTF. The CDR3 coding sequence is TGTGCCAGCAGTCCCGGCGGGGGCTTTTCTGGGGCCAACGTCCTGACTTTC.

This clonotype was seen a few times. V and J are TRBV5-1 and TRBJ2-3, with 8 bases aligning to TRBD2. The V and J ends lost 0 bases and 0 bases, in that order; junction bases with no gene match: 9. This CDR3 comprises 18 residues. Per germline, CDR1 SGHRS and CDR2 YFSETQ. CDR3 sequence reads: CASSLALGGARSTDTQYF. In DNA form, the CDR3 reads TGCGCCAGCAGCTTGGCCCTCGGGGGGGCCCGCAGCACAGATACGCAGTATTTT.